This T cell receptor beta chain was identified in a study of T cell repertoires in cytomegalovirus infection. This clonotype was detected once. Its specificity is not known. Study results and caveats: CMV carriers having the relevant HLA were flagged by cumulative public TCR beta family frequency.

In TCRdb, the reads were re-called with MiXCR into one record per CDR3 protein. Here the sample spans approximately 730,000 distinct CDR3 sequences, 25% to 35% being singletons. The receptor was isolated from a human donor in good health (CMV status not recorded). Some clones in this sample may be carry-over from other donors' samples. Sequencing was performed on cultured CD8+ T cells from PBMCs, taken from culture after CMV antigen stimulation.

The CDR3 is CASSYIVGAYEAFF. The CDR3 region has the DNA TGTGCCAGCAGTTACATCGTCGGGGCGTATGAAGCTTTCTTT. The V call is TRBV6-5, the J call TRBJ1-1; a possible D gene is TRBD1 (5 bases). From germline, CDR1 is MNHEY and CDR2 SVGAGI. Trimming stripped 2 bases from V and 7 bases from J, with 14 bases between. The CDR3 extends over 14 amino acids.